These T cell receptor beta chains were read from a single sample in a study of CD8+CD57+ T cells in acquired aplastic anemia. TCRdb independently ran MiXCR on the reads; one entry per CDR3 protein. The table has 400,000 to 600,000 distinct CDR3 sequences, about a third seen once. The specimen was sorted CD4+, CD8+, or CD8+CD57+ T cells (not recorded which) from PBMCs. The receptors here all came from a human donor with aplastic anemia. The CDR3 runs from the conserved cysteine through the conserved F or W. D genes are given only for firm matches. Not every row has a clone size; where given, it reads once, few, many or a size class.

many,TRBV25-1,TRBJ1-1,-,CASSLQGAGQAFF,TGTGCCAGCAGCCTACAGGGAGCCGGTCAAGCTTTCTTT
-,TRBV25-1,TRBJ2-1,-,CASSETTYNEQFF,TGTGCCAGCAGCGAAACTACCTACAATGAGCAGTTCTTC
many,TRBV19,TRBJ1-2,-,CASSTGQGLYGYTF,TGTGCCAGCAGTACCGGGCAGGGGCTCTATGGCTACACCTTC
few,TRBV10-1,TRBJ1-4,-,CASREGRNNEKLFF,TGCGCCAGCAGAGAGGGACGGAATAATGAAAAACTGTTTTTT
-,TRBV12-3/TRBV12-4,TRBJ2-4,-,CASSLTGEVIQYF,TGTGCCAGCAGTTTGACCGGGGAGGTCATTCAGTACTTC
many,TRBV10-3,TRBJ1-4,-,CAISDGGGRVGLNEKLFF,TGTGCCATCAGTGATGGTGGCGGCAGGGTGGGACTAAATGAAAAACTGTTTTTT
-,TRBV5-5,TRBJ1-1,-,CASSRDGFSGTEAFF,TGTGCCAGCAGCAGGGACGGATTCTCGGGCACTGAAGCTTTCTTT
many,TRBV20-1,TRBJ1-6,-,CSAREGGGNSPLHF,TGCAGTGCTAGAGAGGGAGGTGGAAATTCACCCCTCCACTTT
once,TRBV7-6,TRBJ2-6,-,CASSPPGRANVLTF,TGTGCCAGCAGCCCCCCTGGGCGGGCCAACGTCCTGACTTTC
-,TRBV7-9,TRBJ1-1,TRBD1,CASSLRQGGSTEAFF,TGTGCCAGCAGCTTAAGACAGGGAGGAAGCACTGAAGCTTTCTTT
-,TRBV6-1,TRBJ1-1,-,CASSEAQDGGRAFF,TGTGCCAGCAGTGAAGCGCAAGACGGGGGCCGGGCTTTCTTT
few,TRBV12-3/TRBV12-4,TRBJ1-2,-,CASSLSVPANYGYTF,TGTGCCAGCAGTTTATCGGTACCAGCTAACTATGGCTACACCTTC
many,TRBV7-8,TRBJ1-1,TRBD1,CASSPGQGRNTEAFF,TGTGCCAGCAGCCCGGGACAGGGGCGGAACACTGAAGCTTTCTTT
-,TRBV28,TRBJ1-6,-,CASSLYRDNSPLHF,TGTGCCAGCAGTTTGTACAGGGACAATTCACCCCTCCACTTT
-,TRBV2,TRBJ2-7,TRBD2,CASSEVAGPTYEQYF,TGTGCCAGCAGTGAAGTAGCGGGGCCAACCTACGAGCAGTACTTC
many,TRBV9,TRBJ1-6,-,CASSPAGSPLHF,TGTGCCAGCTCACCAGCAGGTTCACCCCTCCACTTT
-,TRBV2,TRBJ1-6,-,CASSFQGWDSPLHF,TGTGCCAGCAGTTTTCAAGGATGGGATTCACCCCTCCACTTT
few,TRBV6-1,TRBJ2-1,TRBD2,CASRLTSGTYNEQFF,TGTGCCAGCAGACTGACTAGCGGAACCTACAATGAGCAGTTCTTC
-,TRBV2,TRBJ2-2,-,CASVVNTGELFF,TGTGCCAGCGTCGTGAACACCGGGGAGCTGTTTTTT
many,TRBV2,TRBJ2-1,-,CASSPAGSSYNEQFF,TGTGCCAGCAGTCCGGCGGGGAGCTCCTACAATGAGCAGTTCTTC
-,TRBV29-1,TRBJ1-1,TRBD1,CSAVDRVEAFF,TGCAGCGCCGTCGACAGGGTCGAAGCTTTCTTT
-,TRBV29-1,TRBJ2-1,TRBD2,CSAGWASGIPSSNEQFF,TGCAGCGCGGGGTGGGCTAGCGGGATCCCATCGTCCAATGAGCAGTTCTTC
few,TRBV7-2,TRBJ2-3,TRBD2,CACKAKKEAGTYTDTQYF,TGTGCCTGCAAAGCAAAAAAGGAAGCGGGAACTTACACAGATACGCAGTATTTT
-,TRBV19,TRBJ1-2,-,CASRGFGVNYGYTF,TGTGCCAGTAGAGGGTTCGGTGTTAACTATGGCTACACCTTC
few,TRBV4-2,TRBJ2-2,TRBD2,CASSQDVPAGVTGELFF,TGTGCCAGCAGCCAAGATGTTCCAGCGGGAGTCACCGGGGAGCTGTTTTTT
many,TRBV4-2,TRBJ2-2,-,CASSQDTITGELFF,TGTGCCAGCAGCCAAGACACGATCACCGGGGAGCTGTTTTTT
-,TRBV4-2,TRBJ2-1,TRBD1,CASSQEGTGRPSYNEQFF,TGTGCCAGCAGCCAAGAAGGGACAGGGCGACCCTCCTACAATGAGCAGTTCTTC
many,TRBV12-3/TRBV12-4,TRBJ2-7,-,CASSLQDTSYEQYF,TGTGCCAGCAGTCTACAGGACACCTCCTACGAGCAGTACTTC
-,TRBV5-8,TRBJ2-7,-,CASSSGQLHSYEQYF,TGTGCCAGCAGCTCTGGACAGCTACACTCCTACGAGCAGTACTTC
-,TRBV10-3,TRBJ2-2,TRBD2,CASQTGLAGGVGNGELFF,TGTGCCAGCCAGACCGGACTAGCGGGGGGGGTCGGGAACGGGGAGCTGTTTTTT
many,TRBV9,TRBJ1-2,-,CASSERPGVNYGYTF,TGTGCCAGCAGCGAACGGCCAGGGGTGAACTATGGCTACACCTTC
few,TRBV30,TRBJ2-7,-,CAWSRGQTYEQYF,TGTGCCTGGAGTCGTGGACAAACCTACGAGCAGTACTTC
many,TRBV20-1,TRBJ2-7,TRBD2,CSARPVLAGGHEQYF,TGCAGTGCTAGACCCGTTCTAGCGGGAGGGCACGAGCAGTACTTC
-,TRBV5-1,TRBJ2-5,-,CASSSLGRLGETQYF,TGCGCCAGCAGCTCCTTAGGTAGGCTAGGGGAGACCCAGTACTTC
many,TRBV29-1,TRBJ1-4,-,CSVAARTNEKLFF,TGCAGCGTTGCTGCCAGAACTAATGAAAAACTGTTTTTT
-,TRBV7-9,TRBJ1-1,TRBD1,CASSFGTATEAFF,TGTGCCAGCAGCTTCGGGACAGCGACCGAAGCTTTCTTT
-,TRBV7-2,TRBJ1-1,-,CASSLVTGLGHF,TGTGCCAGCAGCTTAGTAACCGGGCTTGGGCACTTT
-,TRBV7-9,TRBJ2-7,TRBD1,CASSLVQGATYEQYF,TGTGCCAGCAGCTTAGTTCAGGGGGCGACCTACGAGCAGTACTTC
many,TRBV7-2,TRBJ1-6,TRBD1,CASSTSTGRSPLHF,TGTGCCAGCAGCACCTCGACAGGGCGGTCACCCCTCCACTTT
-,TRBV5-5,TRBJ1-3,-,CASSLEFGPGNTIYF,TGTGCCAGCAGCTTGGAGTTCGGGCCTGGAAACACCATATATTTT
many,TRBV5-1,TRBJ2-5,-,CASSLEEETQYF,TGCGCCAGCAGCTTGGAAGAAGAGACCCAGTACTTC
-,TRBV3-1,TRBJ1-1,-,CASSAGGQNTEAFF,TGTGCCAGTTCGGCGGGGGGGCAGAACACTGAAGCTTTCTTT
many,TRBV7-2,TRBJ1-1,-,CASSLVEGNEAFF,TGTGCCAGCAGCTTAGTGGAGGGGAACGAGGCTTTCTTT
-,TRBV10-3,TRBJ1-2,TRBD1,CAISEPTGTGTATNYGYTF,TGTGCCATCAGTGAACCTACCGGGACAGGGACCGCGACTAACTATGGCTACACCTTC
few,TRBV6-1,TRBJ1-2,TRBD1,CASTGQGARYYGYTF,TGTGCCAGCACCGGACAGGGAGCCCGCTACTATGGCTACACCTTC
-,TRBV14,TRBJ2-5,TRBD2,CASSQGTTSGRWASQETQYF,TGTGCCAGCAGCCAAGGTACTACTAGCGGGAGGTGGGCCTCACAAGAGACCCAGTACTTC
-,TRBV2,TRBJ1-2,-,CASSETGSNYGYTF,TGTGCCAGCAGTGAAACAGGATCTAACTATGGCTACACCTTC
-,TRBV6-1,TRBJ1-1,-,CASRGRGGRNTEAFF,TGTGCCAGCAGAGGAAGGGGGGGCCGGAACACTGAAGCTTTCTTT
few,TRBV30,TRBJ1-6,TRBD1,CAWGQVSNSPLHF,TGTGCCTGGGGACAGGTTTCGAATTCACCCCTCCACTTT